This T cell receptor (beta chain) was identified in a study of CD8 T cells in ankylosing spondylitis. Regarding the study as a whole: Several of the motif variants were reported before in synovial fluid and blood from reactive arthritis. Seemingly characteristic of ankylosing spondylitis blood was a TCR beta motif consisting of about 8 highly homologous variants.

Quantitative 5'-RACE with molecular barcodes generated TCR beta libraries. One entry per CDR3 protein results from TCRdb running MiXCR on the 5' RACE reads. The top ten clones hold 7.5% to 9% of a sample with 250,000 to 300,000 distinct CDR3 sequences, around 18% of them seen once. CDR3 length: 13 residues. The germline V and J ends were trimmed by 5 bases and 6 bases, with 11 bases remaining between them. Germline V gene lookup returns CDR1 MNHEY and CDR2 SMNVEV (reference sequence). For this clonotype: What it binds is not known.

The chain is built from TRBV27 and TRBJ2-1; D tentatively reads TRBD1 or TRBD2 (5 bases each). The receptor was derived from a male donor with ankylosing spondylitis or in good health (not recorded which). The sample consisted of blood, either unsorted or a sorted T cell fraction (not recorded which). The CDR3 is CASSERDANEQFF. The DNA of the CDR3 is TGTGCCAGCAGTGAAAGGGACGCCAATGAGCAGTTCTTC.